Presented here are 26 T cell receptor beta chains from one specimen sequenced in a study of T cells in Graves' hyperthyroidism and ophthalmopathy. Regions amplified from RNA transcripts were the TCR beta CDR3 regions. HTBI primers drove first-round RT-PCR of the TCR CDR3. TCRdb independently ran MiXCR on the multiplex PCR reads; one entry per CDR3 protein. There are approximately 420,000 distinct CDR3 sequences in the sample; 14% to 15% occur only once, and around a third lies in the top ten. What was sequenced was blood. The receptors originated from a woman aged 25-40 years with Graves' hyperthyroidism.

V usage is TRBV12-3 or TRBV12-4 and J usage is TRBJ2-5; D not resolved. CDR3 size: 15 residues. Deletions cut 5 bases from V and 0 bases from J, with 13 bases between. The CDR3 DNA reads TGTGCCAGCAGTCCGACACTGGGATACCAAGAGACCCAGTACTTC. It encodes CASSPTLGYQETQYF.

The rearrangement joins TRBV27 to TRBJ2-5; 15 bases line up with TRBD2. With V trimmed by 4 bases and J by 4 bases, 13 bases remained unmatched. Germline assignment: CDR1 MNHEY and CDR2 SMNVEV (reference sequence). The CDR3 loop spans 19 amino acids. CDR3 nucleotide sequence: TGTGCCAGCAGTTCGACCGGGACTAGCGGGAGGTCAAAAGGAGAGACCCAGTACTTC. It specifies CASSSTGTSGRSKGETQYF.

This clonotype came up many times. J is TRBJ2-2 and V is TRBV2; D possibly matches TRBD1 or TRBD2 (5 bases each). CDR1 is SNHLY, CDR2 FYNNEI, per germline. The ends were cut back, 0 bases at V and 0 bases at J, with 11 bases in the middle. This CDR3 has 17 amino acids. CDR3 sequence reads: CASSEAYGGANTGELFF. In nucleotides, the CDR3 is TGTGCCAGCAGTGAAGCGTATGGGGGAGCGAACACCGGGGAGCTGTTTTTT. Together with reference TRBV2 and TRBJ2-2, the CDR3 gives the full variable domain: EPEVTQTPSHQVTQMGQEVILRCVPISNHLYFYWYRQILGQKVEFLVSFYNNEISEKSEIFDDQFSVERPDGSNFTLKIRSTKLEDSAMYFCASSEAYGGANTGELFFGEGSRLTVL.

This clonotype came up a few times. The chain couples TRBV18 to TRBJ1-2; D is perhaps TRBD1 (5 bases). CDR3 length: 13 residues. Trimming removed 3 bases from V and 4 bases from J, with 9 bases in between. The germline V gene has CDR1 KGHSH and CDR2 LQKENI. The CDR3 region is CASSPAGGYGYTF. The CDR3 DNA sequence: TGTGCCAGCTCACCGGCGGGGGGCTATGGCTACACCTTC.

This clonotype turned up a few times. The chain links TRBV27 to TRBJ2-1; D is possibly TRBD1 or TRBD2 (5 bases each). This CDR3 is built from 13 residues. Germline CDR1 reads MNHEY; CDR2 reads SMNVEV (reference sequence). The ends were cut back, 0 bases at V and 11 bases at J, with 11 bases in the middle. In DNA, the CDR3 is TGTGCCAGCAGTTTATCGGGGGAGCGGAAGCAGTTCTTC. Translated: CASSLSGERKQFF.

The chain links TRBV6-2 or TRBV6-3 to TRBJ1-5, with a tentative D call TRBD1 (5 bases). The CDR3 consists of 14 residues. V gave up 6 bases and J gave up 7 bases, with 16 bases separating them. Germline V CDR1 and CDR2: MNHEY, SVGEGT. The CDR3 nucleotides are TGTGCCAGCAGCCGGACACCTGGATCACAGCCCCAGCATTTT. Translated, it gives CASSRTPGSQPQHF.

The table lists this clonotype with a few counts. V gene TRBV28 combines with J gene TRBJ1-1, with unresolved D. V lost 7 bases to trimming and J lost 2 bases, with 11 bases between them. Germline CDR1 is MDHEN and CDR2 is SYDVKM. CDR3 length: 13 amino acids. CDR3 sequence reads: CASISGSNTEAFF. The DNA of the CDR3 is TGTGCCAGCATTTCAGGTAGTAACACTGAAGCTTTCTTT.

This clonotype was found many times. The rearrangement joins TRBV28 to TRBJ2-7; maybe TRBD1 (6 bases). The CDR3 contains 12 residues. Between the trimmed V and J ends, which lost 10 bases and 6 bases, there was a span of 16 bases. Per the germline V gene, CDR1 is MDHEN and CDR2 is SYDVKM. The chain's CDR3 is CAIQTQGLEQYF. In DNA, the CDR3 is TGTGCCATCCAAACACAGGGTCTCGAGCAGTACTTC.

The chain couples TRBV28 to TRBJ1-4; 9 bases match TRBD1. The ends lost 3 bases at V and 6 bases at J; junction bases unmatched: 11. Germline values: CDR1 MDHEN, CDR2 SYDVKM. The CDR3 is 17 amino acids. The CDR3 sequence: CASSFSETGGEHEKLFF. The CDR3 DNA is TGTGCCAGCAGTTTTTCCGAGACAGGGGGGGAGCATGAAAAACTGTTTTTT.

This clonotype was observed a handful of times. The V call is TRBV12-3 or TRBV12-4, the J call TRBJ2-4; maybe TRBD2 (6 bases). V lost 2 bases and J 3 bases, leaving 8 bases between the germline ends. The CDR3 has 14 amino acids. CDR3 coding DNA: TGTGCCAGCAGTTTAAAGACTAGCAAAAACATTCAGTACTTC. As protein: CASSLKTSKNIQYF.

This clonotype was counted ten times or more. The V and J genes are TRBV20-1 and TRBJ2-5; D uncertain. Germline V gene lookup returns CDR1 DFQATT and CDR2 SNEGSKA (reference sequence). V was trimmed by 3 bases and J by 5 bases, leaving 10 bases between them. The CDR3 runs 12 residues. The CDR3 sequence is CSASLAGETQYF. In nucleotides, the CDR3 is TGCAGTGCTAGCTTAGCCGGGGAGACCCAGTACTTC.

J is TRBJ2-1 and V is TRBV5-4; D is undetermined. Between the trimmed V and J ends, which lost 0 bases and 5 bases, there was a span of 9 bases. This CDR3 has 14 residues. Germline V lookup: CDR1 SGHNT, CDR2 YYREEE (reference sequence). The CDR3 bases are TGTGCCAGCAGCTTGGGTATGGGGAACAATGAGCAGTTCTTC. Encoded protein: CASSLGMGNNEQFF.

Many counts were recorded for this clonotype. This rearrangement joins TRBV7-2 to TRBJ2-2; D is perhaps TRBD2 (5 bases). This CDR3 is 14 amino acids long. Germline V lookup: CDR1 SGHTA, CDR2 FQGNSA. Trimming left V 8 bases short and J 5 bases short, with 15 bases between. This chain's CDR3 is CASLRTRGTGELFF. The CDR3 DNA reads as TGTGCCAGCCTTAGGACCCGAGGGACCGGGGAGCTGTTTTTT.

This clonotype was found many times. The CDR3 reads CASSLGTGQQETQYF. DNA of the CDR3: TGCGCCAGCAGCTTGGGTACGGGACAGCAAGAGACCCAGTACTTC. The chain joins TRBV5-1 to TRBJ2-5; 7 nucleotides line up with TRBD1. This CDR3 comprises 15 residues. V shed 0 bases and J 2 bases; nucleotides not matched to a gene: 4. In germline, CDR1 is SGHRS, CDR2 YFSETQ.

This clonotype was found a few times. CDR3 nucleotides: TGTGCCAGCAGCTTGGCCGGCAGGGGAGTGGCGGCCACTGAAGCTTTCTTT. Its translation: CASSLAGRGVAATEAFF. The chain has TRBV5-4 and TRBJ1-1, with a tentative D call TRBD1 (6 bases). The V end lost 0 bases, the J end lost 4 bases, and 19 bases lay between the germline ends. CDR1 and CDR2 (germline): SGHNT, YYREEE (reference sequence). The CDR3 covers 17 residues.

The chain uses TRBV19 and TRBJ1-3; D is uncertain. CDR1 and CDR2 (germline): LNHDA, SQIVND (reference sequence). V shed 6 bases and J shed 0 bases, with 12 bases lying between them. This CDR3 is 15 amino acids long. Written as DNA, the CDR3 is TGTGCCAGTAGAGACGGGGATCTCTCTGGAAACACCATATATTTT. Its translation is CASRDGDLSGNTIYF.

On this clonotype itself: It may be a read error: a sequence one base away is much more abundant. The chain couples TRBV2 to TRBJ2-5; 9 nucleotides agree with TRBD2. J gave up 5 bases and V 4 bases, and 11 bases lay outside the gene matches. CDR3 length equals 16 residues. Germline-derived CDR1 and CDR2 are SNHLY and FYNNEI. Here the CDR3 reads CASSGTSVVIEETQYF. In nucleotides, the CDR3 is TGTGCCAGCAGTGGGACTAGCGTGGTAATAGAGGAGACCCAGTACTTC.

This clonotype occurred a few times. V gene TRBV24-1 combines with J gene TRBJ2-1, with TRBD1 as a possible D gene (5 bases). This CDR3 is built from 13 residues. Per germline, CDR1 KGHDR and CDR2 SFDVKD. The V end lost 1 base, the J end lost 7 bases, and 7 bases lay between the germline ends. CDR3 bases: TGTGCCACCAGTGATTTTGGGGCAAATGAGCAGTTCTTC. Protein: CATSDFGANEQFF.

This clonotype has just a few counts. The DNA for the CDR3 is TGTGCCAGCAGTGAATCTGCAACCTACGAGCAGTACTTC. Translating it yields CASSESATYEQYF. The chain couples TRBV2 to TRBJ2-7, with unresolved D. The CDR3 runs 13 residues. V dropped 2 bases and J dropped 2 bases, with 7 bases sitting between them. Germline assignment: CDR1 SNHLY and CDR2 FYNNEI.

This clonotype was observed at least ten times. The rearrangement joins TRBV28 to TRBJ1-2; D not resolved. Trimming cost V 6 bases and J 4 bases, with 18 bases left between them. CDR1 MDHEN and CDR2 SYDVKM come from the germline V gene. The CDR3 has 15 residues. CDR3 nucleotides: TGTGCCAGCAGATACTCCGAGGGCGGTGGCTATGGCTACACCTTC. Translating it yields CASRYSEGGGYGYTF.

This clonotype has just a few counts. V is TRBV5-1 and J is TRBJ1-1; 7 nucleotides agree with TRBD1. V shed 5 bases, J shed 0 bases, and the junction held 7 bases outside the gene matches. The CDR3 is made up of 15 amino acids. Germline V gene data show CDR1 as SGHRS and CDR2 as YFSETQ. The CDR3 coding sequence is TGCGCCAGCAGAATTACAGGGGCCGTGAACACTGAAGCTTTCTTT. It translates to CASRITGAVNTEAFF.

This clonotype was seen ten or more times. This chain links TRBV7-6 with TRBJ2-1, with 10 bases matching TRBD1. With 5 bases clipped from V and 2 bases from J, the junction kept 9 bases outside the gene matches. This CDR3 has 17 amino acids. CDR1 and CDR2 (germline): SGHVS, FNYEAQ. CDR3 coding DNA: TGTGCCAGCAGCGCCATTTCCGGGACAGGGGCCTACAATGAGCAGTTCTTC. Protein: CASSAISGTGAYNEQFF.

This clonotype was seen at least ten times. The chain combines TRBV3-1 with TRBJ2-7; 8 bases align to TRBD2. CDR3 length: 12 residues. Germline CDR1 and CDR2: LGHDT and YNNKEL (reference sequence). V lost 2 bases to trimming and J lost 9 bases; unmatched junction nucleotides: 3. CDR3 nucleotide sequence: TGTGCCAGCAGCCAAAAGCGGGAGTGGCAGTACTTC. Its protein is CASSQKREWQYF.

This clonotype was observed a handful of times. The chain combines TRBV6-2 or TRBV6-3 with TRBJ2-7, with 7 bases matching TRBD2. Trimming at V came to 6 bases and at J to 5 bases, leaving 4 bases not matched to a gene. CDR3 length equals 12 residues. Per the germline V gene, CDR1 is MNHEY and CDR2 is SVGEGT. CDR3 nucleotide sequence: TGTGCCAGCAGGCGGGACTACCACGAGCAGTACTTC. As protein: CASRRDYHEQYF.

The chain couples TRBV18 to TRBJ2-1; no clear D gene. CDR1 is KGHSH, CDR2 LQKENI, per germline. The CDR3 runs to 13 residues. V dropped 6 bases and J dropped 5 bases, with 11 bases sitting between them. The CDR3 nucleotides are TGTGCCAGCTCCTGGTTGCCGAACAATGAGCAGTTCTTC. Amino acids: CASSWLPNNEQFF.

The table lists this clonotype with many counts. V is TRBV6-1 and J is TRBJ2-5; 9 nucleotides agree with TRBD2. Germline V gives CDR1 MNHNS, CDR2 SASEGT. V gave up 6 bases and J gave up 4 bases; unmatched junction bases: 6. The CDR3 has 14 amino acids. This CDR3 reads CASRTNSGRETQYF. The DNA of the CDR3 is TGTGCCAGCAGAACGAATAGCGGGAGAGAGACCCAGTACTTC.